These 13 T cell receptor beta chains came from one sample sequenced in a study of cytomegalovirus exposure and HLA in healthy donors. 60 Vbeta and 13 Jbeta primers were used in PCR. Libraries were prepared by immunoSEQ multiplex PCR; TCRdb keeps only in-frame clonotypes and omits some of them. Of around 140,000 clones in the sample, more than 60% were seen once. Sequencing was carried out using PBMCs. The receptors were sampled from a man aged 40-55 years in good health and CMV-seropositive.

This sequence joins TRBV5-6 and TRBJ1-1; TRBD1 is a possible D gene (5 bases). The germline CDR1 and CDR2 sequences are SGHDT and YYEEEE. The CDR3 runs 14 residues. V lost 4 bases and J 4 bases, leaving 14 bases between the germline ends. The CDR3 loop reads CASSTKSGGTEAFF. The DNA of the CDR3 is TGTGCCAGCAGCACCAAATCCGGGGGCACTGAAGCTTTCTTT.

The V gene is TRBV28, the J gene TRBJ2-7; D may be TRBD2 (6 bases). Germline V CDR1 and CDR2: MDHEN, SYDVKM. The CDR3 totals 13 residues. Trimming left V 6 bases short and J 2 bases short, with 11 bases between. The CDR3 is CASSPGRTYEQYF. CDR3 coding DNA: TGTGCCAGCAGCCCAGGGAGGACCTACGAGCAGTACTTC.

This clone was counted a single time. The V and J genes are TRBV13 and TRBJ2-5, with D perhaps TRBD2 (6 bases). TRBJ2-7 matches the DNA end more closely, so the J call is doubtful. This CDR3 spans 14 amino acids. Germline loops: CDR1 PRHDT, CDR2 FYEKMQ (reference sequence). DNA for the CDR3: TGTGCCAGCAGCTCACGGGGAGGATTCAACGAGCAGTACTTC. This codes for CASSSRGGFNEQYF.

A note on this clone: At one of its ends the junction is not consistent with the germline gene, which may arise from a read error. The rearrangement joins TRBV11-2 to TRBJ2-6; 9 positions agree with TRBD1. This CDR3 is built from 17 residues. Germline loops: CDR1 SGHAT, CDR2 FQNNGV. CDR3 bases: TGTGCCAGCAGCCTCGGACAGGGGACCTCTGGGGCCAACGGCCTGACTTTC. Translation: CASSLGQGTSGANGLTF. Variable domain in full (rest from reference TRBV11-2 and TRBJ2-6): EAGVAQSPRYKIIEKRQSVAFWCNPISGHATLYWYQQILGQGPKLLIQFQNNGVVDDSQLPKDRFSAERLKGVDSTLKIQPAKLEDSAVYLCASSLGQGTSGANGLTFGAGSRLTVL.

This chain connects TRBV11-2 to TRBJ2-5; 7 bases are shared with TRBD1. The DNA end lines up better with TRBJ2-7; the J call may be wrong. This CDR3 region has 14 residues. Germline V gene lookup returns CDR1 SGHAT and CDR2 FQNNGV. The CDR3 is CASSLGTGAYEQYF. In nucleotides, the CDR3 is TGTGCCAGCAGCTTAGGGACAGGCGCCTACGAGCAGTACTTC.

Concerning this clone itself: Relative to the germline gene, one junction end is altered; a read error may explain this. The chain carries TRBV15 and TRBJ2-6; TRBD1 is a possible D gene (5 bases). Germline V lookup: CDR1 LNHNV, CDR2 YYDKDF (reference sequence). This CDR3 has 15 residues. CDR3 residues: CATSTGPAGANGLTF. CDR3 DNA sequence: TGTGCCACCAGCACCGGACCCGCTGGGGCCAACGGCCTGACTTTC.

The rearrangement uses TRBV7-9 and TRBJ2-7, with TRBD1 as a possible D gene (6 bases). Trimming left V 1 base short and J 2 bases short, with 9 bases between. This CDR3 is 14 amino acids long. CDR1 is SEHNR and CDR2 is FQNEAQ in the germline V gene (reference sequence). CDR3 residues: CASSLGQVPYEQYF. CDR3 coding DNA: TGTGCCAGCAGCTTAGGACAGGTCCCCTACGAGCAGTACTTC.

This clone was seen only a few times. The CDR3 is CAIREGPSGAYEQYF. In DNA form, the CDR3 reads TGTGCCATCAGGGAGGGGCCTAGCGGCGCCTACGAGCAGTACTTC. The chain couples TRBV10-3 to TRBJ2-7; TRBD2 aligns across 7 bases. Germline V gene lookup returns CDR1 ENHRY and CDR2 SYGVKD. Trimming removed 6 bases from V and 2 bases from J; junction bases left unmatched: 10. The CDR3 loop spans 15 amino acids.

The chain links TRBV12-1 to TRBJ2-3; the DNA was not used to check the table's D call, TRBD2. TRBV12-1 corresponds to a pseudogene. This CDR3 comprises 16 residues. CDR3 amino acids: CASSFRLATSTDTQYF. The DNA for the CDR3 is TGTGCCAGCAGCTTCCGACTAGCGACTAGCACAGATACGCAGTATTTT.

This chain uses TRBV11-2 with TRBJ2-7, with a tentative D call TRBD1 (7 bases). Germline-derived CDR1 and CDR2 are SGHAT and FQNNGV. V was trimmed by 6 bases and J by 4 bases, leaving 13 bases between them. This CDR3 region has 13 residues. Here the CDR3 reads CASRPTGRYEQYF. CDR3 DNA sequence: TGTGCCAGCAGACCGACAGGGAGGTACGAGCAGTACTTC.

This clone was picked up one time. The rearrangement joins TRBV18 to TRBJ2-7; 7 positions match TRBD2. Germline V gives CDR1 KGHSH, CDR2 LQKENI. V gave up 5 bases and J gave up 0 bases; unmatched junction bases: 4. The CDR3 runs 14 residues. CDR3 DNA sequence: TGTGCCAGCTCAGGCCCTAGCGGCTCCTACGAGCAGTACTTC. This encodes CASSGPSGSYEQYF.

The chain recombines TRBV4-3 with TRBJ2-1, with 13 bases lining up with TRBD2. Germline loops: CDR1 LGHNA, CDR2 YSLEER. The length of the CDR3 is 18 residues. After removal of 4 bases from V and 3 bases from J, the junction contained 9 bases not matched to a gene. CDR3 region: CASSRSQGTSGIYNEQFF. The CDR3 DNA follows: TGCGCCAGCAGCCGGTCCCAGGGGACTAGCGGGATCTACAATGAGCAGTTCTTC.

V is TRBV5-4 and J is TRBJ2-5, with D perhaps matching TRBD2 (6 bases). The J call may be mistaken, given a closer DNA end match to TRBJ2-7. This CDR3 spans 15 amino acids. Per the germline V gene, CDR1 is SGHNT and CDR2 is YYREEE (reference sequence). CDR3 nucleotide sequence: TGTGCCAGCAGAGCGGAAGGGGACTTTTCCTACGAGCAGTACTTC. Translated: CASRAEGDFSYEQYF.